The T cell receptor beta chain under discussion was sequenced for a study of cytomegalovirus exposure and HLA in healthy donors. Across the whole study: HLA-typed donors contributed around 88 million unique TCRs, which were held in an early data release. Findings and limits, study-wide: Data from an earlier analysis indicated that most TCR beta V segments were productive either about 90% or about 30% of the time. The classifier reportedly diagnosed cytomegalovirus status with high sensitivity and specificity. Some V segments, TRBV6-2 and TRBV6-3 among them, were indistinguishable and were therefore excluded.

CDR3 length equals 17 residues. V lost 5 bases and J lost 6; bases outside the gene matches: 14. Germline values: CDR1 SGHVS, CDR2 FNYEAQ. The primer mix had 60 Vbeta and 13 Jbeta primers. This table comes from immunoSEQ multiplex PCR, and its TCRdb copy is limited to in-frame clones, with some not included. Of roughly 120,000 clones listed, 73% were seen once; the top ten hold about 4.5%. Points on this clone: What it recognizes is unknown.

The TCR was taken from a man aged 60 to 75 in good health and CMV-seropositive. The chain carries TRBV7-6 and TRBJ2-2; 8 nucleotides agree with TRBD1. The sequenced material came from PBMCs. This CDR3 reads CASSLSDGQGKSGELFF. The CDR3, as DNA: TGTGCCAGCAGCCTATCAGACGGACAGGGTAAGTCCGGGGAGCTGTTTTTT.